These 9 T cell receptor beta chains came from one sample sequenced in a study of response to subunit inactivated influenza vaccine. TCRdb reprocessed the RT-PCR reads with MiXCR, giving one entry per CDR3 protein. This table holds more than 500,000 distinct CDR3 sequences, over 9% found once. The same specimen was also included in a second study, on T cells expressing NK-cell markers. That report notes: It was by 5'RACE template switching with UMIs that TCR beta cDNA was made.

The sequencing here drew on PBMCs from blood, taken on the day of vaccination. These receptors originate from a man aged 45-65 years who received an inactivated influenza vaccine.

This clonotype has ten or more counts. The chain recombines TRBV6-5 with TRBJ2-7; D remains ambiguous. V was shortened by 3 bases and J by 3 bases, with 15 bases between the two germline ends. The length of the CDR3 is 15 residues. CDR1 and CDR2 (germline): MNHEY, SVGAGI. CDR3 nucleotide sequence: TGTGCCAGCAGTTATTTACTGTCAACCGACTACGAGCAGTACTTC. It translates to CASSYLLSTDYEQYF.

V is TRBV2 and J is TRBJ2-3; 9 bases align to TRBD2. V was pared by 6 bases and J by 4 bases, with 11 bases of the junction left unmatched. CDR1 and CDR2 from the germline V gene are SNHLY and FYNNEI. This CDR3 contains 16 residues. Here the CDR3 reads CASRERLAENSDTQYF. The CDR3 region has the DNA TGTGCCAGCAGAGAAAGACTAGCGGAAAACTCAGATACGCAGTATTTT.

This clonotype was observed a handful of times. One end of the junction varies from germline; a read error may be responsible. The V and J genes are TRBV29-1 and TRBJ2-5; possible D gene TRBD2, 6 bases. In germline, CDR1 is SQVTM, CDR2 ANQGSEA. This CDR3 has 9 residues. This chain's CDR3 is CSVDRGLVF. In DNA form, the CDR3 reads TGCAGCGTTGATAGGGGACTCGTCTTC. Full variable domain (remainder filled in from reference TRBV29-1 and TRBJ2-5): SAVISQKPSRDICQRGTSLTIQCQVDSQVTMMFWYRQQPGQSLTLIATANQGSEATYESGFVIDKFPISRPNLTFSTLTVSNMSPEDSSIYLCSVDRGLVFGPGTRLLVL.

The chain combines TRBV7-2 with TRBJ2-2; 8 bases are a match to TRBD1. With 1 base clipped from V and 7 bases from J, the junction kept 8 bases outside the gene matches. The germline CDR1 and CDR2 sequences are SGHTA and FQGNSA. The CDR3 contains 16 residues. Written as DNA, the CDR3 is TGTGCCAGCAGCTTAGATTGGCAGGGGGCTTACGGGGAGCTGTTTTTT. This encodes CASSLDWQGAYGELFF. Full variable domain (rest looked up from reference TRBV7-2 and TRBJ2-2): GAGVSQSPSNKVTEKGKDVELRCDPISGHTALYWYRQSLGQGLEFLIYFQGNSAPDKSGLPSDRFSAERTGGSVSTLTIQRTQQEDSAVYLCASSLDWQGAYGELFFGEGSRLTVL.

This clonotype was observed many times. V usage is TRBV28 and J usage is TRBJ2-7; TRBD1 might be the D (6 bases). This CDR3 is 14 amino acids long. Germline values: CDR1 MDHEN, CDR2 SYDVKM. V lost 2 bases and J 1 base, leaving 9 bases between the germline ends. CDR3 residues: CASSLVDRSYEQYF. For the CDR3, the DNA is TGTGCCAGCAGTTTAGTGGACAGATCCTACGAGCAGTACTTC.

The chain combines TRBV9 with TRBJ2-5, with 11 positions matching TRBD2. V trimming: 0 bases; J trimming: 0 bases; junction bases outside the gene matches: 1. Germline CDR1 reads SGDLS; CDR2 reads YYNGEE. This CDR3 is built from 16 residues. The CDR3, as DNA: TGTGCCAGCAGCGTAGGACTAGCGGGGTACCAAGAGACCCAGTACTTC. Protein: CASSVGLAGYQETQYF. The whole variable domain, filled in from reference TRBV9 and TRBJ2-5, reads DSGVTQTPKHLITATGQRVTLRCSPRSGDLSVYWYQQSLDQGLQFLIQYYNGEERAKGNILERFSAQQFPDLHSELNLSSLELGDSALYFCASSVGLAGYQETQYFGPGTRLLVL.

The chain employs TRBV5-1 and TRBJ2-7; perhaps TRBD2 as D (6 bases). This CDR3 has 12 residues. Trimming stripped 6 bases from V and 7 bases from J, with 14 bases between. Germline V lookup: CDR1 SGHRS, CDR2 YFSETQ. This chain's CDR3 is CASKEGSGEQYF. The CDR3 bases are TGCGCCAGCAAGGAGGGGTCGGGGGAGCAGTACTTC.

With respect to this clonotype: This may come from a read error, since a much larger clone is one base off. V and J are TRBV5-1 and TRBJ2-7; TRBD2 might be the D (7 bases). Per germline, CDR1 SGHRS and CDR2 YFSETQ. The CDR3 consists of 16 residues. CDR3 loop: CASSSLGGPYSYDQYF. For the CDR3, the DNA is TGCGCCAGCAGCAGCCTGGGGGGGCCCTACTCCTACGATCAGTACTTC.

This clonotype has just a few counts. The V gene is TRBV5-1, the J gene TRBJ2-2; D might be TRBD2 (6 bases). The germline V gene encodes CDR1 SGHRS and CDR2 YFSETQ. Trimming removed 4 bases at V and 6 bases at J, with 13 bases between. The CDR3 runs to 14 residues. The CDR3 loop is CASSPGLPAGELFF. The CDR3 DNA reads TGCGCCAGCAGCCCGGGACTCCCCGCCGGGGAGCTGTTTTTT.